The 18 T cell receptor beta chains below were found in one sample sequenced in a study of spatial heterogeneity in lung cancer. Described time point: blood at routine non-recurrence follow-up after resection. Unsorted whole RNA of tumor, nontumor lung or frozen PBMC was sequenced. TCRdb reprocessed the 5' RACE reads via MiXCR and lists one record per CDR3 protein. The table has under 30,000 distinct CDR3 sequences, approximately 6% seen once. The sample was PBMCs, taken at follow-up. The receptors were sampled from a male donor with early-stage non-small cell lung cancer.

This chain joins TRBV20-1 and TRBJ1-2; tentative D call: TRBD1 (6 bases). Germline V gives CDR1 DFQATT, CDR2 SNEGSKA (reference sequence). CDR3 size: 12 residues. Between the trimmed V and J ends, which lost 4 bases and 2 bases, there was a span of 8 bases. The CDR3 spells CSAMTGNYGYTF. The CDR3, as DNA: TGCAGTGCTATGACAGGCAACTATGGCTACACCTTC.

This clonotype was seen repeatedly, ten times or more. The chain couples TRBV12-3 or TRBV12-4 to TRBJ1-6, with 11 bases lining up with TRBD1. V was pared by 3 bases and J by 15 bases, with 4 bases of the junction left unmatched. The CDR3 covers 13 residues. CDR3 sequence reads: CASSFGTGGRLHF. CDR3 nucleotide sequence: TGTGCCAGCAGTTTTGGGACAGGGGGTCGCCTCCACTTT.

The chain employs TRBV19 and TRBJ1-4; 7 positions match TRBD1. The CDR3 has 14 residues. J lost 5 bases, V lost 3 bases, and 3 bases had no gene match. The germline CDR1 and CDR2 sequences are LNHDA and SQIVND (reference sequence). CDR3 coding DNA: TGTGCCAGTAGTATGGGCAGGGGGAATGAAAAACTGTTTTTT. It translates to CASSMGRGNEKLFF.

This clonotype was detected ten times or more. V usage is TRBV27 and J usage is TRBJ1-1; 8 nucleotides match TRBD1. V trimming: 3 bases; J trimming: 5 bases; junction bases outside the gene matches: 11. The germline V gene encodes CDR1 MNHEY and CDR2 SMNVEV (reference sequence). The CDR3 has 16 residues. CDR3 protein: CASSLGGQAGGTEAFF. As DNA, the CDR3 is TGTGCCAGCAGTTTGGGGGGACAGGCCGGAGGGACTGAAGCTTTCTTT.

This clonotype appeared a few times. The chain employs TRBV19 and TRBJ1-1, with 11 bases that match TRBD1. The CDR3 extends over 15 amino acids. V dropped 8 bases and J dropped 5; count of bases not matched to a gene: 10. Germline loops: CDR1 LNHDA, CDR2 SQIVND (reference sequence). DNA of the CDR3: TGTGCCAGTCAAAACCGGGACAGGGGGGGTACTGAAGCTTTCTTT. This encodes CASQNRDRGGTEAFF.

This clonotype has a count of ten or more. No conserved phenylalanine or tryptophan ends this CDR3, so it is likely a read error. The DNA is omitted, as the CDR3 cannot be located on it reliably, and the CDR3 follows TCRdb's listing. This sequence joins TRBV6-5 and TRBJ2-7; TRBD1, the D gene given by the table, was not confirmed from the DNA. 9 amino acids form the CDR3, both terminal residues included. Germline V gene sequence: CDR1 MNHEY, CDR2 SVGAGI. Here the CDR3 reads CASRLRQGS.

This clonotype turned up a few times. The chain combines TRBV19 with TRBJ2-3; 8 bases match TRBD1. Germline CDR1 and CDR2: LNHDA and SQIVND (reference sequence). J gave up 1 base and V 5 bases, and 8 bases lay outside the gene matches. This CDR3 comprises 16 residues. CDR3 sequence reads: CASSLLTGAGTDTQYF. DNA of the CDR3: TGTGCCAGTAGTCTCCTGACAGGGGCGGGCACAGATACGCAGTATTTT.

This clonotype has a count of ten or more. The chain joins TRBV11-1 to TRBJ1-2; D is uncertain. The CDR3 contains 14 residues. Germline V gene data show CDR1 as SGHAT and CDR2 as FQDESV (reference sequence). V lost 2 bases and J 6 bases, leaving 13 bases between the germline ends. CDR3 protein: CASSLNHGGHGYTF. CDR3 DNA sequence: TGTGCCAGCAGCTTAAATCACGGTGGGCATGGCTACACCTTC.

By proportion, this clonotype is medium-sized. This chain uses TRBV20-1 with TRBJ2-1, with D hard to call. Trimming shortened V by 6 bases and J by 5 bases, and 11 bases separated the two germline ends. The CDR3 is 12 amino acids. Germline V gene data show CDR1 as DFQATT and CDR2 as SNEGSKA (reference sequence). The CDR3 loop reads CSAPDWDNEQFF. Written as DNA, the CDR3 is TGCAGTGCCCCCGACTGGGACAATGAGCAGTTCTTC.

Concerning this clonotype: A much bigger clone sits one base away, suggesting this may be a read error. The genes are TRBV6-2 or TRBV6-3 and TRBJ1-6, with TRBD1 as a possible D gene (5 bases). The CDR3 totals 14 residues. Germline assignment: CDR1 MNHEY and CDR2 SVGEGT. The CDR3 is CASGYDGANSPLHF. Written as DNA, the CDR3 is TGTGCCAGCGGTTACGACGGGGCAAATTCACCCCTCCACTTT.

In this sample, this clonotype turned up many times. V gene TRBV2 combines with J gene TRBJ1-1; D gene ambiguous. This CDR3 region has 13 residues. V lost 5 bases to trimming and J lost 5 bases, with 12 bases between them. Germline V CDR1 and CDR2: SNHLY, FYNNEI. The CDR3 here is CASSRGIGTEAFF. Here the CDR3 DNA reads TGTGCCAGCAGTCGGGGAATAGGAACTGAAGCTTTCTTT.

The chain uses TRBV11-3 and TRBJ1-1; D is ambiguous. The CDR3 sequence is 15 residues long. Trimming removed 7 bases at V and 1 base at J, with 16 bases between. Germline CDR1 SGHNT, CDR2 YENEEA. CDR3 sequence reads: CASNPREAPNTEAFF. DNA for the CDR3: TGTGCCAGCAACCCTCGGGAGGCACCGAACACTGAAGCTTTCTTT.

This clonotype was seen ten or more times. J is TRBJ2-1 and V is TRBV24-1; TRBD2 matches 15 bases. CDR1 is KGHDR and CDR2 is SFDVKD in the germline V gene. The trim removed 4 bases at V and 4 bases at J, leaving 10 bases unmatched. The CDR3 spans 19 residues. The CDR3 coding sequence is TGTGCCACCAGTGACCCCGGGACTAGCGGGAGGCCGCATTACAATGAGCAGTTCTTC. Translating gives CATSDPGTSGRPHYNEQFF.

Many counts were recorded for this clonotype. The chain uses TRBV24-1 and TRBJ2-1, with 10 bases matching TRBD2. The V segment lost 4 bases and the J segment 7 bases; nucleotides outside the gene matches: 9. CDR1 and CDR2 from the germline V gene are KGHDR and SFDVKD. The CDR3 is 16 residues long. CDR3 nucleotide sequence: TGTGCCACCAGTGAAAGCGGGGGGGCCTGGGGTAATGAGCAGTTCTTC. It codes for CATSESGGAWGNEQFF.

This clonotype was found many times. This rearrangement joins TRBV10-3 to TRBJ1-4; 8 bases are shared with TRBD1. The CDR3 sequence is 13 residues long. Germline V gene data show CDR1 as ENHRY and CDR2 as SYGVKD. Unmatched junction bases numbered 3, after V lost 8 bases and J lost 4 bases. This CDR3 reads CAIFDRGNEKLFF. CDR3 bases: TGTGCCATCTTCGACAGGGGTAATGAAAAACTGTTTTTT.

The rearrangement uses TRBV11-3 and TRBJ2-1; D remains ambiguous. This CDR3 comprises 12 residues. V was shortened by 1 base and J by 5 bases, with 3 bases between the two germline ends. In germline, CDR1 is SGHNT, CDR2 YENEEA. CDR3 bases: TGTGCCAGCAGCTTAGGTGACAATGAGCAGTTCTTC. This encodes CASSLGDNEQFF.

Regarding this clonotype: A much larger clonotype is one base distant, so this may be a read error. J is TRBJ1-2 and V is TRBV7-3, with unresolved D. The CDR3 runs 15 residues. Germline V gene lookup returns CDR1 SGHTA and CDR2 FQGTGA. CDR3 coding DNA: TGTGTCAGCAGCCGCAACCCCCCCGGTATAGACGGCTACACCTTC. Its protein is CVSSRNPPGIDGYTF.

This chain links TRBV6-6 with TRBJ2-2; TRBD1 matches at 7 bases. The CDR3 loop spans 15 amino acids. Trimming removed 0 bases from V and 7 bases from J; junction bases left unmatched: 5. Germline V gene sequence: CDR1 MNHNY, CDR2 SVGAGI (reference sequence). CDR3 amino acids: CASSYSTGQGGELFF. CDR3 in DNA: TGTGCCAGCAGTTACTCGACAGGGCAGGGCGGGGAGCTGTTTTTT.